This T cell receptor beta chain was profiled in a study of early stage breast cancer tumors. Study summary: Seven to nine ER+/PR+/HER2- tumors were invasive ductal; a few were invasive lobular. Study outcomes and limitations: Tumor and normal breast were distinguished via blood comparison in about 90% of the 16 patients.

Turning to this clone: Its target is not known.

The assay was immunoSEQ multiplex PCR, and TCRdb's table has in-frame clones only and misses some. The sample has tens of thousands of clones, about 89% seen once. The sequence was obtained from a person between 65 and 79 years old with breast cancer. The source material was blood.

CDR3: CASSQTSTDTQYF. In DNA form, the CDR3 reads TGCGCCAGCAGCCAGACTAGCACAGATACGCAGTATTTT. The rearrangement uses TRBV10-2 and TRBJ2-3; unclear D gene. This CDR3 comprises 13 residues. Trimming took off 6 bases at V and 0 bases at J, with 7 bases between the two ends. CDR1 is WSHSY and CDR2 is SAAADI in the germline V gene.